This T cell receptor (beta chain) was identified in a study of T cell responses to AZD1222 COVID-19 vaccine. Study-level points and caveats: Spike-specific TCR repertoires showed rising breadth and depth after two AZD1222 doses. Baseline seropositivity occurred in only a handful of AZD1222 recipients. Unmutated variant regions reportedly attract nearly half of all spike-specific TCRs.

The CDR3 length is 14 residues. Germline CDR1 is MNHNY and CDR2 is SVGAGI (reference sequence). V was pared by 6 bases and J by 2 bases, with 13 bases between. Researchers grouped second doses given at about 4 or about 12 weeks into one pool. In its sample, this clone was seen once. The antigen remains unidentified. Assay: immunoSEQ multiplex PCR; the TCRdb copy retains only in-frame clones and omits some. Among about 59,000 clones listed, 89% were seen once. The sample in question was peripheral blood, obtained 28 days after the second AZD1222 dose. The rearrangement joins TRBV6-6 to TRBJ1-2, with D perhaps TRBD1 (5 bases). This sequence was found in an adult who received the AZD1222 COVID-19 vaccine. The DNA of the CDR3 is TGTGCCAGCAGCCCCGGGGGACCCAACTATGGCTACACCTTC. Protein sequence: CASSPGGPNYGYTF.